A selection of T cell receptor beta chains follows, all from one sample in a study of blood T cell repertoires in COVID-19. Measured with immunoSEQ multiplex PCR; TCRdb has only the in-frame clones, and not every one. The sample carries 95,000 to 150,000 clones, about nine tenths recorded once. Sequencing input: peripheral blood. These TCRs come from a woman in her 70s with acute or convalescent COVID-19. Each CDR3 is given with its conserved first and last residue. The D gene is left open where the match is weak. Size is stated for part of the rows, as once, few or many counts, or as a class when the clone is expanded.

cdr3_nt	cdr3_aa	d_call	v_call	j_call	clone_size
TGTGCCAGCAGCTTGGTGGGGAGGAGGAACACTGAAGCTTTCTTT	CASSLVGRRNTEAFF	NA	TRBV5-4	TRBJ1-1	NA
TGTGCCATCCAAAACAGGGCGCGGACTGAAGCTTTCTTT	CAIQNRARTEAFF	NA	TRBV12-3/TRBV12-4	TRBJ1-1	NA
TGCGCCAGCGGTCAGGGGGCGGCCACCGGGGAGCTGTTTTTT	CASGQGAATGELFF	TRBD1	TRBV10-1	TRBJ2-2	NA
TGTGCCAGCTCCCCTCGGACAGACCTGAACACTGAAGCTTTCTTT	CASSPRTDLNTEAFF	NA	TRBV18	TRBJ1-1	NA
TGTGCCAGCAGCGTAGCGGGGGGGCGCGCCGGGGAGCTGTTTTTT	CASSVAGGRAGELFF	TRBD2	TRBV9	TRBJ2-2	few
TGCGCCAGCAGCCTCCCGCAGGGCGCTGAAGCTTTCTTT	CASSLPQGAEAFF	NA	TRBV10-2	TRBJ1-1	NA
TGCGCCAGCAGCCAAGAAACAACAGGGGGCAGCTCACCCCTCCACTTT	CASSQETTGGSSPLHF	TRBD1	TRBV4-1	TRBJ1-6	NA
TGTGCCAGCAGTGGCTACGGGACTAGCGGGAACACAGATACGCAGTATTTT	CASSGYGTSGNTDTQYF	TRBD2	TRBV6-1	TRBJ2-3	once
TGTGCCAGCAGCTTAGGGCTAGCGGAGACCCAGTACTTC	CASSLGLAETQYF	NA	TRBV7-3	TRBJ2-5	NA
TGTGCCAGCAGTTTGAGCTATACCGGGGAGCTGTTTTTT	CASSLSYTGELFF	NA	TRBV12-3/TRBV12-4	TRBJ2-2	NA
TGCGCCAGCAGCTGGGGCGCGAGCGGGGGGGCCGGAGATACGCAGTATTTT	CASSWGASGGAGDTQYF	TRBD2	TRBV5-1	TRBJ2-3	once
TGTGCCACCAGCAGACCCGGACGGGCGGGATTGGAGACCCAGTACTTC	CATSRPGRAGLETQYF	NA	TRBV15	TRBJ2-5	NA
TGTGCCACCAGCCTTATAAGTGGACAGGGGTTTTCGTTGAACCAAGATACGCAGTATTTT	CATSLISGQGFSLNQDTQYF	TRBD1	TRBV15	TRBJ2-3	NA
TGTGCCAGCAGCCCTAACGTCGAATCGGCCGGGGAGCTGTTTTTT	CASSPNVESAGELFF	NA	TRBV9	TRBJ2-2	once
TGTGCCAGCAGTCCTTCCAGTTTCACCATATATTTT	CASSPSSFTIYF	NA	TRBV12-3/TRBV12-4	TRBJ1-3	NA
TGTGCCAGCAGCTCGGGACAGGAGAACACTGAAGCTTTCTTT	CASSSGQENTEAFF	TRBD1	TRBV7-9	TRBJ1-1	NA
TGTGCCAGCAGCTTAGGGGCCAGGGGTTCTGGGGCCAACGTCCTGACTTTC	CASSLGARGSGANVLTF	NA	TRBV7-9	TRBJ2-6	NA
TGTGCCAGCAGCGTAGGGGCCCCCATTACCACAGATACGCAGTATTTT	CASSVGAPITTDTQYF	NA	TRBV9	TRBJ2-3	NA
TGTGCCAGCAGTTGGACATCCCGAGAGACCCAGTACTTC	CASSWTSRETQYF	NA	TRBV27	TRBJ2-5	NA
TGTGCCAGCAGTTTGACAGGGTTCGGGTTTGGCTACACCTTC	CASSLTGFGFGYTF	TRBD1	TRBV27	TRBJ1-2	NA
TGTGCCAACACTGTGGGGCAGGGGGTTGAGCATTTT	CANTVGQGVEHF	TRBD1	TRBV9	TRBJ1-5	NA
TGTGCCTGGAGCCCCCTAGGTAGCGGGCCCTACAATGAGCAGTTCTTC	CAWSPLGSGPYNEQFF	TRBD2	TRBV30	TRBJ2-1	NA
TGTGCCAGCAGCCAAGATTCGGTGTATGGCTACACCTTC	CASSQDSVYGYTF	NA	TRBV3-1/TRBV3-2	TRBJ1-2	once
TGTGCCAGTACCCTAGCCTCCATGAACACTGAAGCTTTCTTT	CASTLASMNTEAFF	NA	TRBV19	TRBJ1-1	NA
TGTGCCAGCAGTCCAATCAAAGGGGACATATCCACTGAAGCTTTCTTT	CASSPIKGDISTEAFF	NA	TRBV7-9	TRBJ1-1	NA
TGTGCCAGCAGCGACACCGGGACAGGGGAGACTGAAGCTTTCTTT	CASSDTGTGETEAFF	TRBD1	TRBV7-3	TRBJ1-1	NA
TGTGCCAGCAGCTTGGTGGCGGGGGGGCGCGAGCAGTTCTTC	CASSLVAGGREQFF	TRBD2	TRBV5-4	TRBJ2-1	few
TGTGCCAGCAGCACCGACAGGGGGATCTATGGCTACACCTTC	CASSTDRGIYGYTF	TRBD1	TRBV7-2	TRBJ1-2	few
TGTGCCAGTAACCCATCCTTCTCTGGCGGACAAGAGACCCAGTACTTC	CASNPSFSGGQETQYF	NA	TRBV19	TRBJ2-5	NA
TGTGCCAGCAGCTACAGGGGAGGAGATAATTCACCCCTCCACTTT	CASSYRGGDNSPLHF	TRBD1	TRBV6-5	TRBJ1-6	few
TGTGCCAGCAGTGAAGCCCGGGGAACGTCTGGAAACACCATATATTTT	CASSEARGTSGNTIYF	NA	TRBV6-1	TRBJ1-3	NA
TGTGCCAGCAGTTACGGCAGAAACACTGAAGCTTTCTTT	CASSYGRNTEAFF	NA	TRBV6-5	TRBJ1-1	NA
TGCGCCAGCAGCTTGGAGCCAGCGGGGGCCCCCGGGAATGAGCAGTTCTTC	CASSLEPAGAPGNEQFF	TRBD2	TRBV5-1	TRBJ2-1	NA
TGTGCTAGTGGTGCACTCGGACAGGGGGTCTCTGGGGCCAACGTCCTGACTTTC	CASGALGQGVSGANVLTF	TRBD1	TRBV12-5	TRBJ2-6	NA
TGTGCCAGCAGCTCGGCTAAGTCGGGACAGAGCACCTACGAGCAGTACTTC	CASSSAKSGQSTYEQYF	TRBD1	TRBV7-9	TRBJ2-7	NA
TGCGCCAGCAGCTTGAGCGGCACCGGGGGCACAGATACGCAGTATTTT	CASSLSGTGGTDTQYF	NA	TRBV5-1	TRBJ2-3	few
TGTGCCAGCAGCCCTAGGGTCGGGGGGGCCGAGGAGACCCAGTACTTC	CASSPRVGGAEETQYF	TRBD2	TRBV4-2	TRBJ2-5	NA
TGTGCCAGCAGCCCACGGACAGGGGGGGGCCCTGGCTACACCTTC	CASSPRTGGGPGYTF	TRBD1	TRBV3-1/TRBV3-2	TRBJ1-2	NA
TGTGCCAGTAGTATAGGGAGGCAGGCACGCGTGCAGTACTTC	CASSIGRQARVQYF	NA	TRBV19	TRBJ2-7	NA
TGTGCCATCAGTGAGTCCCGGGGGAGGGGCCAAGAGACCCAGTACTTC	CAISESRGRGQETQYF	TRBD2	TRBV10-3	TRBJ2-5	NA
TGCGCCAGCAGCCAAGACATGAGCTCTGGAAACACCATATATTTT	CASSQDMSSGNTIYF	NA	TRBV4-1	TRBJ1-3	NA
TGTGCCAGCTCACCACCGGTCTTGGCAGAAGAGCAGTTCTTC	CASSPPVLAEEQFF	NA	TRBV18	TRBJ2-1	NA
TGTGCCAGCAGCTTACCGACACCCTATAATTCACCCCTCCACTTT	CASSLPTPYNSPLHF	NA	TRBV14	TRBJ1-6	few
TGTGCCAGCAGCTCAGCCGACAGGGAGACACCCCTCCACTTT	CASSSADRETPLHF	TRBD1	TRBV7-9	TRBJ1-6	NA
TGTGCCAGCAGCTTTGGGAGGGTGGCCACTGAAGCTTTCTTT	CASSFGRVATEAFF	NA	TRBV11-2	TRBJ1-1	NA
TGTGCCAGCAGCCAAGATTCCTTTCAGGGGGCGCTTCATGGCTACACCTTC	CASSQDSFQGALHGYTF	TRBD1	TRBV3-1/TRBV3-2	TRBJ1-2	NA
TGCGCCAGCAGCTTGGGACAGGGAGCCACCGGGGAGCTGTTTTTT	CASSLGQGATGELFF	TRBD1	TRBV5-1	TRBJ2-2	once
TGTGCCACCAGTGATTCCAAGGGTCCGGGACAGCCCCAGCATTTT	CATSDSKGPGQPQHF	NA	TRBV24-1	TRBJ1-5	NA
TGTGCCAGCAGTGAAGAAGGGGGGGGAACGGGTGAGCAGTTCTTC	CASSEEGGGTGEQFF	NA	TRBV2	TRBJ2-1	once
TGTGCCAGCAGTACTCTTGGGGGCGGGCAGTACTTC	CASSTLGGGQYF	NA	TRBV9	TRBJ2-7	few